Detailed here is one T cell receptor (beta chain). The record originates from a study of shared clonotypes between healthy human individuals. Study in general: Donors were two women and three men aged 18 to 49.

The CDR3 loop spans 13 amino acids. Germline loops: CDR1 MNHNS, CDR2 SASEGT. V was clipped by 8 bases and J by 2 bases, with 12 bases between them. Measured with immunoSEQ multiplex PCR; TCRdb has only the in-frame clones, and not every one. The table includes about 480,000 clones, about 75% detected once. All donors were Caucasian adults living in Nashville, Tennessee. This rearrangement joins TRBV6-1 to TRBJ1-2, with D perhaps TRBD1 (5 bases). This receptor was identified in a woman in her 40s in good health. Some clones in this sample may be carry-over from other donors' samples. Sequencing was done on a sample of PBMCs. The CDR3 loop is CASYRRGNYGYTF. Written as DNA, the CDR3 is TGTGCCAGCTACCGGAGGGGAAACTATGGCTACACCTTC.